Each of the 26 T cell receptor beta chains below was sequenced from the same sample in a study of cytomegalovirus exposure and HLA in healthy donors. Repertoires were generated with immunoSEQ multiplex PCR, while TCRdb's copy carries only in-frame clones and drops some. The sample carries about 120,000 clones, about 88% recorded once. The sequenced sample was PBMCs. The receptors were sampled from a woman aged 18-29 years in good health and CMV-seronegative.

The chain has TRBV27 and TRBJ2-2; 9 positions match TRBD1. Trimming cost V 6 bases and J 5 bases; bases outside gene matches: 7. The CDR3 contains 15 residues. CDR1 is MNHEY and CDR2 is SMNVEV in the germline V gene (reference sequence). CDR3 region: CASSPGQGITGELFF. Here the CDR3 DNA reads TGTGCCAGCAGCCCTGGACAGGGGATTACCGGGGAGCTGTTTTTT.

The chain joins TRBV28 to TRBJ2-7; TRBD2 aligns across 8 bases. Germline assignment: CDR1 MDHEN and CDR2 SYDVKM. The CDR3 extends over 15 amino acids. V lost 2 bases to trimming and J lost 6 bases; unmatched junction nucleotides: 9. CDR3 nucleotide sequence: TGTGCCAGCAGTTTAACCGGACTAGCCGTAGTCGAGCAGTACTTC. Amino acids: CASSLTGLAVVEQYF.

This chain uses TRBV7-9 with TRBJ2-7, with 10 positions matching TRBD2. Germline-derived CDR1 and CDR2 are SEHNR and FQNEAQ (reference sequence). CDR3 size: 15 residues. The ends lost 5 bases at V and 0 bases at J; junction bases unmatched: 4. CDR3 sequence reads: CASSPSGRASYEQYF. CDR3 nucleotides: TGTGCCAGCAGCCCCAGCGGGAGGGCCTCCTACGAGCAGTACTTC.

The CDR3 loop reads CASSQDWAPQETQYF. CDR3 nucleotide sequence: TGTGCCAGCAGCCAAGATTGGGCCCCACAAGAGACCCAGTACTTC. This sequence joins TRBV4-2 and TRBJ2-5; D remains ambiguous. Germline values: CDR1 LGHNA, CDR2 YNFKEQ. This CDR3 is built from 15 residues. V was trimmed by 0 bases and J by 2 bases, leaving 10 bases between them.

The chain couples TRBV4-3 to TRBJ2-7, with D uncertain. Trimming cost V 1 base and J 0 bases, with 10 bases left between them. CDR3 length equals 15 residues. CDR1 and CDR2 from the germline V gene are LGHNA and YSLEER. CDR3 nucleotide sequence: TGCGCCAGCAGCCAAGGTGTGTTCCTCTCCTACGAGCAGTACTTC. Encoded protein: CASSQGVFLSYEQYF.

The chain recombines TRBV14 with TRBJ1-1, with D uncertain. CDR1 and CDR2 (germline): SGHDN, FVKESK. This CDR3 comprises 15 residues. V was cut by 2 bases and J by 4 bases, with 14 bases left in between. The DNA of the CDR3 is TGTGCCAGCAGCCAAACCTTTAGTGTGGTCACTGAAGCTTTCTTT. Residues: CASSQTFSVVTEAFF.

The CDR3 protein is CASSTRQGSGANVLTF. The CDR3 nucleotides read TGTGCCAGCAGCACCAGACAGGGCTCTGGGGCCAACGTCCTGACTTTC. V usage is TRBV9 and J usage is TRBJ2-6; 7 nucleotides align to TRBD1. V lost 4 bases and J lost 0; bases outside the gene matches: 4. This CDR3 is built from 16 residues. CDR1 and CDR2 from the germline V gene are SGDLS and YYNGEE.

This clone came up once. This rearrangement joins TRBV11-2 to TRBJ2-7; TRBD2 aligns across 9 bases. After removal of 0 bases from V and 8 bases from J, the junction contained 8 bases not matched to a gene. Germline lookup yields CDR1 SGHAT and CDR2 FQNNGV. The CDR3 is 15 amino acids. The CDR3: CASSLDLLAGSKQYF. The CDR3 DNA follows: TGTGCCAGCAGCTTAGATCTGCTAGCGGGATCGAAGCAGTACTTC.

This chain uses TRBV5-6 with TRBJ1-1; D gene unclear. Germline V gene lookup returns CDR1 SGHDT and CDR2 YYEEEE. The germline V and J ends were trimmed by 0 bases and 11 bases, with 17 bases remaining between them. The CDR3 loop spans 14 amino acids. The CDR3 protein is CASSLGWNPGGAFF. CDR3 nucleotide sequence: TGTGCCAGCAGCTTGGGATGGAACCCTGGCGGGGCTTTCTTT.

The chain employs TRBV29-1 and TRBJ2-5; the D gene is possibly TRBD1 (7 bases). Between the trimmed V and J ends, which lost 1 base and 5 bases, there was a span of 11 bases. Germline V gene sequence: CDR1 SQVTM, CDR2 ANQGSEA. The CDR3 sequence is 13 residues long. The CDR3 sequence is CSVEVAGGETQYF. DNA of the CDR3: TGCAGCGTTGAAGTAGCAGGGGGGGAGACCCAGTACTTC.

The chain links TRBV5-1 to TRBJ1-2; D remains ambiguous. This CDR3 comprises 15 residues. Trimming removed 0 bases from V and 6 bases from J, with 15 bases in between. CDR1 and CDR2 (germline): SGHRS, YFSETQ. The CDR3 DNA sequence: TGCGCCAGCAGCTTGGCCGGGTTAGAGGCGGATGGCTACACCTTC. This encodes CASSLAGLEADGYTF.

This chain links TRBV15 with TRBJ2-1; possible D gene TRBD2, 5 bases. V was clipped by 6 bases and J by 8 bases, with 11 bases between them. The CDR3 loop spans 12 amino acids. From germline, CDR1 is LNHNV and CDR2 YYDKDF (reference sequence). CDR3 amino acids: CATSPEADEQFF. For the CDR3, the DNA is TGTGCCACCAGTCCGGAGGCGGATGAGCAGTTCTTC.

The genes are TRBV18 and TRBJ1-2; 8 nucleotides agree with TRBD1. The CDR3 spans 15 residues. J was trimmed by 5 bases and V by 8 bases; bases with no gene match: 13. Germline V CDR1 and CDR2: KGHSH, LQKENI. Written as DNA, the CDR3 is TGTGCCAGCACCCGGACAGGGAGTGTGGAATATGGCTACACCTTC. Protein sequence: CASTRTGSVEYGYTF.

J is TRBJ2-4 and V is TRBV18; the D gene is possibly TRBD2 (6 bases). Germline V gene data show CDR1 as KGHSH and CDR2 as LQKENI. The CDR3 is 13 amino acids. The germline V and J ends were trimmed by 5 bases and 7 bases, with 12 bases remaining between them. CDR3 in amino acids: CASSDGGKNIQYF. The DNA of the CDR3 is TGTGCCAGCTCAGACGGGGGTAAGAACATTCAGTACTTC.

This clone came up once. The CDR3 bases are TGTGCCAGCAGTGAGCAGGGACAGGGACTTGAAGCTTTCTTT. Protein sequence: CASSEQGQGLEAFF. The V and J genes are TRBV2 and TRBJ1-1; 9 bases are a match to TRBD1. CDR1 and CDR2 (germline): SNHLY, FYNNEI. J was trimmed by 7 bases and V by 3 bases; bases with no gene match: 6. There are 14 residues in the CDR3.

The count of this clone is one. This chain uses TRBV7-2 with TRBJ2-7, with D perhaps matching TRBD2 (5 bases). CDR3 length: 14 residues. V was trimmed by 3 bases and J by 0 bases, leaving 9 bases between them. Germline CDR1 SGHTA, CDR2 FQGNSA. CDR3 in amino acids: CASSFSSSSYEQYF. CDR3 bases: TGTGCCAGCAGCTTCTCTAGCAGCTCCTACGAGCAGTACTTC. Looking up the rest from reference TRBV7-2 and TRBJ2-7 gives the full variable domain: GAGVSQSPSNKVTEKGKDVELRCDPISGHTALYWYRQSLGQGLEFLIYFQGNSAPDKSGLPSDRFSAERTGGSVSTLTIQRTQQEDSAVYLCASSFSSSSYEQYFGPGTRLTVT.

The CDR3 sequence is CASRGGQLTPYEQYF. CDR3 sequence (DNA): TGCGCCAGCAGGGGGGGGCAGCTAACTCCCTACGAGCAGTACTTC. This sequence joins TRBV10-2 and TRBJ2-7; perhaps TRBD2 as D (7 bases). This CDR3 contains 15 residues. CDR1 and CDR2 (germline): WSHSY, SAAADI. Trimming took off 6 bases at V and 2 bases at J, with 17 bases between the two ends.

The chain combines TRBV27 with TRBJ1-2, with TRBD1 matching 8 bases. Germline V gene sequence: CDR1 MNHEY, CDR2 SMNVEV (reference sequence). The CDR3 is 13 amino acids. The J segment lost 8 bases and the V segment lost 8 bases, leaving 10 bases of the junction unmatched. The CDR3 DNA sequence: TGTGCCAGCCGGTACACAGGGGGAAGCGGCTACACCTTC. Its translation: CASRYTGGSGYTF.

The CDR3: CASSPQLPDNSPLHF. CDR3 sequence (DNA): TGTGCCAGCAGCCCGCAACTACCAGATAATTCACCCCTCCACTTT. V and J are TRBV7-6 and TRBJ1-6; the D is unclear. V shed 5 bases and J shed 5 bases, with 13 bases lying between them. The CDR3 sequence is 15 residues long. Germline CDR1 is SGHVS and CDR2 is FNYEAQ.

V usage is TRBV7-2 and J usage is TRBJ1-5, with TRBD1 matching over 8 bases. The trim removed 2 bases at V and 7 bases at J, leaving 10 bases unmatched. Germline CDR1 is SGHTA and CDR2 is FQGNSA. The CDR3 is 16 residues long. The DNA for the CDR3 is TGTGCCAGCAGCTTACGTGGACAGGGTATGAGCCAGCCCCAGCATTTT. It is translated as CASSLRGQGMSQPQHF.

This clone was counted only a few times. The rearrangement uses TRBV10-2 and TRBJ2-1, with a weak D call TRBD2 (5 bases). Germline V gives CDR1 WSHSY, CDR2 SAAADI. CDR3 length: 12 amino acids. Between the trimmed V and J ends, which lost 7 bases and 7 bases, there was a span of 11 bases. CDR3 residues: CASTLRANEQFF. CDR3 nucleotides: TGCGCCAGCACTCTGCGGGCGAATGAGCAGTTCTTC.

The chain combines TRBV29-1 with TRBJ2-5; 7 positions agree with TRBD2. This CDR3 is 14 amino acids long. Germline CDR1 SQVTM, CDR2 ANQGSEA. Trimming cost V 3 bases and J 5 bases; bases outside gene matches: 9. CDR3 amino acids: CSVDGGRVYETQYF. The CDR3 DNA reads as TGCAGCGTTGATGGGGGGAGGGTTTATGAGACCCAGTACTTC.

The chain combines TRBV10-3 with TRBJ1-2; TRBD1 matches 7 bases. With 4 bases clipped from V and 8 bases from J, the junction kept 13 bases outside the gene matches. Germline V lookup: CDR1 ENHRY, CDR2 SYGVKD. The length of the CDR3 is 15 residues. The CDR3 nucleotides are TGTGCCATCAGTGGACAAGGGACAGCGCTGGGGGGCTACACCTTC. Amino acids: CAISGQGTALGGYTF.

The genes are TRBV7-8 and TRBJ2-5; a possible D gene is TRBD1 (6 bases). V was pared by 5 bases and J by 3 bases, with 22 bases between. The CDR3 has 17 residues. Germline CDR1 reads SGHVS; CDR2 reads FQNEAQ. The CDR3 sequence: CASSPQTMLRDKETQYF. The CDR3 coding sequence is TGTGCCAGCAGCCCTCAGACAATGTTACGGGACAAAGAGACCCAGTACTTC.

The chain joins TRBV6-5 to TRBJ2-7; D possibly corresponds to TRBD1 (6 bases). The CDR3 has 15 amino acids. V was pared by 0 bases and J by 6 bases, with 15 bases between. Per the germline V gene, CDR1 is MNHEY and CDR2 is SVGAGI. CDR3 residues: CASSYSNPEGGEQYF. Here the CDR3 DNA reads TGTGCCAGCAGTTACTCGAACCCGGAAGGGGGCGAGCAGTACTTC.

The chain joins TRBV28 to TRBJ1-2; D remains unclear. Germline V gene sequence: CDR1 MDHEN, CDR2 SYDVKM. The CDR3 is 14 amino acids. Trimming removed 1 base from V and 4 bases from J, with 10 bases in between. The CDR3 protein is CASSLLPRIYGYTF. CDR3 coding DNA: TGTGCCAGCAGTTTATTACCCAGGATCTATGGCTACACCTTC.